Listed below are T cell receptor beta chains from one sample, sequenced in a study of siplizumab effects on memory and regulatory T cells. Repertoires were generated with immunoSEQ multiplex PCR, while TCRdb's copy carries only in-frame clones and drops some. Of 100,000 to 110,000 clones in the sample, more than 85% were seen once. The source material was CD4+ T cells sorted from blood. These receptors were obtained from a human donor in good health. CDR3s include the opening cysteine and the closing phenylalanine or tryptophan. D genes are given only for firm matches.

j_call | d_call | v_call | cdr3_aa
TRBJ2-3 | TRBD2 | TRBV6-5 | CASRSSGGITDTQYF
TRBJ1-5 | NA | TRBV7-7 | CASSLAPDQPQHF
TRBJ1-1 | NA | TRBV5-1 | CASSPGQNTEAFF
TRBJ1-1 | NA | TRBV27 | CASSFVMRGWTEAFF
TRBJ2-3 | NA | TRBV7-9 | CASSLSRNTDTQYF
TRBJ2-7 | NA | TRBV5-1 | CASSPLGASSYEQYF
TRBJ2-1 | TRBD2 | TRBV4-1 | CASSQASGGLSYNEQFF
TRBJ1-1 | NA | TRBV18 | CASSPRVQGGGNTEAFF
TRBJ1-1 | NA | TRBV23-1 | CASSQSGANTEAFF
TRBJ2-1 | NA | TRBV10-3 | CAISESERTPYNEQFF
TRBJ2-1 | NA | TRBV5-1 | CASLGDGEQFF
TRBJ1-6 | NA | TRBV19 | CASSISQFTYNSPLHF
TRBJ2-2 | TRBD1 | TRBV28 | CASSFLDRSTGELFF
TRBJ1-3 | NA | TRBV7-9 | CAGSPRSGAQRWGNTIYF
TRBJ1-1 | NA | TRBV7-9 | CASSPGFQTEAFF
TRBJ1-2 | TRBD1 | TRBV10-3 | CAISSDRVYGYTF
TRBJ2-3 | NA | TRBV7-3 | CASSSGISGGTQYF
TRBJ2-7 | NA | TRBV6-1 | CASTQWGGSSYEQYF
TRBJ1-2 | NA | TRBV11-2 | CASRTASGYGSYTF
TRBJ2-5 | TRBD2 | TRBV10-3 | CAISDGGGTETQYF
TRBJ2-7 | NA | TRBV7-2 | CASTTGGGLSEQYF
TRBJ1-6 | NA | TRBV7-3 | CASSSMGLQLALHF